These 24 T cell receptor beta chains share one sample of origin, sequenced in a study of T cells expressing NK-cell markers. From its re-call of the 5' RACE reads, TCRdb lists each CDR3 protein once, without DNA. Found here are 550,000 to 600,000 distinct CDR3 sequences; the top ten clones hold 3.5% to 4.5%. Sequences were obtained from blood T cells: a sorted CD56 or NKG2C T cell subset, CD4+ or CD8+ T cells, or bulk PBMC T cells (not recorded which). The receptors originated from a young man in good health.

The chain carries TRBV12-3 or TRBV12-4 and TRBJ1-6. The CDR3 extends over 15 amino acids. The CDR3 region is CASLLRGAENSPLHF.

This chain uses TRBV20-1 with TRBJ2-1; TCRdb's assignment of TRBD1 cannot be checked, as there is no DNA. The CDR3 is 15 amino acids. CDR1 DFQATT and CDR2 SNEGSKA come from the germline V gene (reference sequence). CDR3 residues: CSAPEPGGRYNEQFF.

The gene calls are TRBV4-3 and TRBJ2-7; TCRdb selects TRBD1, and the lack of DNA leaves this call unchecked. The germline CDR1 and CDR2 sequences are LGHNA and YSLEER. The CDR3 runs 15 residues. The CDR3 here is CASSQALYGPYEQYF.

V and J are TRBV7-9 and TRBJ2-5. This CDR3 is built from 12 residues. Germline V gene data show CDR1 as SEHNR and CDR2 as FQNEAQ (reference sequence). The CDR3 sequence: CASSAAQETQYF. Variable domain in full (rest from reference TRBV7-9 and TRBJ2-5): DTGVSQNPRHKITKRGQNVTFRCDPISEHNRLYWYRQTLGQGPEFLTYFQNEAQLEKSRLLSDRFSAERPKGSFSTLEIQRTEQGDSAMYLCASSAAQETQYFGPGTRLLVL.

The rearrangement joins TRBV10-3 to TRBJ2-5; TCRdb outputs TRBD2, but without DNA this stays unchecked. CDR1 is ENHRY and CDR2 is SYGVKD in the germline V gene. The CDR3 is 13 residues long. CDR3 region: CAIRLHAQETQYF.

V and J are TRBV5-1 and TRBJ1-1. CDR1 SGHRS and CDR2 YFSETQ come from the germline V gene. This CDR3 spans 15 amino acids. The CDR3 is CASSFTMAGNTEAFF.

The genes are TRBV10-3 and TRBJ2-7; the D call from TCRdb, TRBD2, cannot be confirmed without DNA. The CDR3 extends over 16 amino acids. Germline lookup yields CDR1 ENHRY and CDR2 SYGVKD. CDR3 residues: CASGLAGGPVPSEQYF.

The chain combines TRBV29-1 with TRBJ2-3; TCRdb picks TRBD2, but there is no DNA to check that call. From germline, CDR1 is SQVTM and CDR2 ANQGSEA. The CDR3 loop spans 12 amino acids. The CDR3: CSVGGGTDTQYF.

This chain links TRBV12-3 or TRBV12-4 with TRBJ2-2; the D call from TCRdb, TRBD2, cannot be confirmed without DNA. CDR3 length: 19 residues. CDR3 sequence: CASSSPGLAGGPIAGELFF.

V usage is TRBV11-1 and J usage is TRBJ1-4; as DNA is missing, the TRBD1 call by TCRdb cannot be tested. Germline V CDR1 and CDR2: SGHAT, FQDESV (reference sequence). This CDR3 spans 18 amino acids. CDR3 residues: CASSSRPAQGTTNEKLFF. The full variable domain, in which reference TRBV11-1 and TRBJ1-4 provide the parts outside the CDR3, is EAEVAQSPRYKITEKSQAVAFWCDPISGHATLYWYRQILGQGPELLVQFQDESVVDDSQLPKDRFSAERLKGVDSTLKIQPAELGDSAMYLCASSSRPAQGTTNEKLFFGSGTQLSVL.

The chain joins TRBV20-1 to TRBJ1-5. Germline CDR1 is DFQATT and CDR2 is SNEGSKA (reference sequence). The CDR3 loop spans 13 amino acids. CDR3 amino acids: CSATKDQNQPQHF.

The chain recombines TRBV5-1 with TRBJ2-1; with no DNA, the TCRdb D assignment of TRBD1 cannot be verified. Germline loops: CDR1 SGHRS, CDR2 YFSETQ. CDR3 length: 17 residues. CDR3 loop: CASSLGTNRSPSDEQFF.

The V and J genes are TRBV7-6 and TRBJ2-3. The CDR3 has 14 amino acids. CDR1 SGHVS and CDR2 FNYEAQ come from the germline V gene. CDR3 residues: CASSSSGVTDTQYF.

This chain joins TRBV6-4 and TRBJ2-1; TCRdb names TRBD1, which stays unverified in the absence of DNA. The CDR3 length is 13 residues. Germline values: CDR1 MRHNA, CDR2 SNTAGT. CDR3 loop: CASSDSPGDEQFF.

The chain combines TRBV27 with TRBJ1-2; TCRdb lists TRBD1, though no DNA is available to test this call. Germline assignment: CDR1 MNHEY and CDR2 SMNVEV (reference sequence). The CDR3 length is 14 residues. The CDR3: CASRRMTETYGYTF.

The chain is built from TRBV12-3 or TRBV12-4 and TRBJ1-5; TCRdb's D gene call, TRBD1, goes unchecked for lack of DNA. The CDR3 runs 15 residues. CDR3 region: CASSFRTGQNQPQHF.

This sequence joins TRBV11-2 and TRBJ2-4; the TRBD1 assignment by TCRdb is unverifiable without DNA. This CDR3 has 17 residues. Per germline, CDR1 SGHAT and CDR2 FQNNGV. Here the CDR3 reads CASSFGGGDIAKNIQYF.

V gene TRBV12-3 or TRBV12-4 combines with J gene TRBJ1-1. This CDR3 region has 12 residues. CDR3 region: CASSFRVGEAFF.

The chain is built from TRBV12-3 or TRBV12-4 and TRBJ1-5; checking the TCRdb D call of TRBD1 is not possible without DNA. CDR3 length: 14 amino acids. Here the CDR3 reads CASSAGQNYQPQHF.

J is TRBJ1-3 and V is TRBV18. CDR1 and CDR2 (germline): KGHSH, LQKENI. The CDR3 runs 14 residues. CDR3 protein: CASSPRATGNTIYF. Full variable domain (missing parts from reference TRBV18 and TRBJ1-3): NAGVMQNPRHLVRRRGQEARLRCSPMKGHSHVYWYRQLPEEGLKFMVYLQKENIIDESGMPKERFSAEFPKEGPSILRIQQVVRGDSAAYFCASSPRATGNTIYFGEGSWLTVV.

The rearrangement uses TRBV12-3 or TRBV12-4 and TRBJ1-3; the TCRdb D gene call, TRBD1, has no DNA to confirm it. This CDR3 contains 13 residues. CDR3 protein: CASSPPHEDTIYF.

The chain carries TRBV12-3 or TRBV12-4 and TRBJ1-1. The CDR3 extends over 12 amino acids. CDR3 residues: CARFLGITEAFF.

The rearrangement uses TRBV7-9 and TRBJ2-1; the D call of TRBD1 rests on TCRdb alone, since no DNA is present to check it. Germline V gives CDR1 SEHNR, CDR2 FQNEAQ (reference sequence). The CDR3 is 15 residues long. The CDR3 loop is CASEWRTDDYNEQFF.

The rearrangement joins TRBV11-1 to TRBJ2-3; TCRdb gives TRBD2 as the D gene, but with no DNA this cannot be confirmed. The CDR3 totals 16 residues. Per germline, CDR1 SGHAT and CDR2 FQDESV (reference sequence). The CDR3 loop reads CASSSAQSGSTDTQYF. The variable domain in full, with the rest retrieved from reference TRBV11-1 and TRBJ2-3, is EAEVAQSPRYKITEKSQAVAFWCDPISGHATLYWYRQILGQGPELLVQFQDESVVDDSQLPKDRFSAERLKGVDSTLKIQPAELGDSAMYLCASSSAQSGSTDTQYFGPGTRLTVL.